The 14 T cell receptor beta chains in this list originate from one sample, sequenced in a study of Ad26.COV2.S vaccination and SARS-CoV-2 variants (dated by TCRdb to the early 2020s). The treatment or condition tag for this specimen amounts to: some 20 received Ad26.COV2.S at low or high dose, single or two shots; five or six received placebo; per-sample allocation not given. For vaccine and placebo recipients, repertoires were sequenced using samples collected on day 63 after the first injection. The library relied on the immunoSEQ multiplex PCR assay. Entries here come from immuneACCESS through TCRdb and include only in-frame sequences with V and J called. Some clones fail to appear in such tables; in the studies checked, an unresolved V gene covers under half of the shortfall, and the cause of the remainder is unknown. This sample is represented by more than 300,000 clones; just over 85% of them were singletons. Of the sample, roughly 2.1% is held by the ten largest clones.

The input for sequencing was peripheral blood, taken in a trial of Ad26.COV2.S vaccine versus placebo. The receptors shown here come from a person between 18 and 65 years old who received the Ad26.COV2.S COVID-19 vaccine or a placebo.

The chain links TRBV19 to TRBJ2-3; 10 bases are shared with TRBD1. With V trimmed by 6 bases and J by 1 base, 10 bases remained unmatched. This CDR3 is 17 amino acids long. The germline V gene has CDR1 LNHDA and CDR2 SQIVND (reference sequence). The CDR3 loop reads CASSRQTGQGRTDTQYF. DNA for the CDR3: TGTGCCAGTAGCCGACAAACGGGACAGGGGCGCACAGATACGCAGTATTTT.

The genes are TRBV14 and TRBJ1-1; 9 bases match TRBD1. Germline V gene sequence: CDR1 SGHDN, CDR2 FVKESK. The CDR3 consists of 16 residues. The junction had 8 bases not matched to a gene; V was cut back by 2 bases and J by 4 bases. This CDR3 is CASSQLFGTGFTEAFF. The CDR3 region has the DNA TGTGCCAGCAGCCAACTATTCGGGACAGGGTTCACTGAAGCTTTCTTT.

This chain links TRBV7-2 with TRBJ1-2; tentatively, D is TRBD1 (5 bases). This CDR3 spans 14 amino acids. The V and J ends lost 5 bases and 3 bases respectively, with 13 bases between them. Germline V gives CDR1 SGHTA, CDR2 FQGNSA. CDR3 nucleotides: TGTGCCAGCAGCCCCGGGACCCAATACTATGGCTACACCTTC. Translated: CASSPGTQYYGYTF.

The rearrangement uses TRBV9 and TRBJ1-2; D is undetermined. V was cut by 0 bases and J by 0 bases, with 3 bases left in between. The CDR3 runs 13 residues. Germline V gene lookup returns CDR1 SGDLS and CDR2 YYNGEE. The CDR3 protein is CASSVGTNYGYTF. The CDR3 nucleotides are TGTGCCAGCAGCGTAGGCACTAACTATGGCTACACCTTC. The full variable domain, its missing parts supplied by reference TRBV9 and TRBJ1-2, is DSGVTQTPKHLITATGQRVTLRCSPRSGDLSVYWYQQSLDQGLQFLIQYYNGEERAKGNILERFSAQQFPDLHSELNLSSLELGDSALYFCASSVGTNYGYTFGSGTRLTVV.

V gene TRBV5-1 combines with J gene TRBJ1-4; 7 bases line up with TRBD1. The CDR3 is 16 residues long. Germline lookup yields CDR1 SGHRS and CDR2 YFSETQ. The junction had 10 bases not matched to a gene; V was cut back by 4 bases and J by 4 bases. The CDR3, as DNA: TGCGCCAGCAGCCCCCGGACAGGAGGGGGTAATGAAAAACTGTTTTTT. Its translation is CASSPRTGGGNEKLFF.

The V call is TRBV28, the J call TRBJ2-3; possible D gene TRBD1, 5 bases. Germline CDR1 reads MDHEN; CDR2 reads SYDVKM. Trimming cost V 5 bases and J 2 bases, with 11 bases left between them. This CDR3 is built from 14 residues. As DNA, the CDR3 is TGTGCCAGCAGTACCCAGGGCCCCACAGATACGCAGTATTTT. Translated, it gives CASSTQGPTDTQYF.

This clone was picked up a small number of times. This chain uses TRBV30 with TRBJ1-2; D perhaps matches TRBD1 (5 bases). The CDR3 is made up of 15 amino acids. Trimming took 3 bases from V and 4 from J, leaving 18 bases between them. The V gene's germline CDR1 is GTSNPN and CDR2 SVGIG (reference sequence). For the CDR3, the DNA is TGTGCCTGGAGGGGGGGAACAGGTTCCGGCTATGGCTACACCTTC. As protein: CAWRGGTGSGYGYTF.

The V call is TRBV30, the J call TRBJ2-2; TRBD1 matches at 12 bases. This CDR3 is 15 amino acids long. Germline V gene data show CDR1 as GTSNPN and CDR2 as SVGIG (reference sequence). V lost 2 bases, J lost 7 bases, and 5 bases stayed unmatched. The CDR3 sequence is CAWSTGTGGSGELFF. In nucleotides, the CDR3 is TGTGCCTGGAGTACCGGGACAGGGGGCAGCGGGGAGCTGTTTTTT. The whole variable domain, filled in from reference TRBV30 and TRBJ2-2, reads SQTIHQWPATLVQPVGSPLSLECTVEGTSNPNLYWYRQAAGRGLQLLFYSVGIGQISSEVPQNLSASRPQDRQFILSSKKLLLSDSGFYLCAWSTGTGGSGELFFGEGSRLTVL.

The genes are TRBV30 and TRBJ2-7; D may match TRBD1 or TRBD2 (5 bases each). The CDR3 extends over 14 amino acids. The V end lost 0 bases, the J end lost 3 bases, and 12 bases lay between the germline ends. CDR1 is GTSNPN and CDR2 is SVGIG in the germline V gene (reference sequence). The CDR3 nucleotides are TGTGCCTGGAGTGTACGTAGGGACGGCTACGAGCAGTACTTC. It yields the protein CAWSVRRDGYEQYF.

This rearrangement joins TRBV29-1 to TRBJ2-5; a weak D match, TRBD1 (6 bases). Germline V gives CDR1 SQVTM, CDR2 ANQGSEA. V lost 6 bases to trimming and J lost 3 bases, with 11 bases between them. The CDR3 is made up of 12 amino acids. The DNA of the CDR3 is TGCAGCGTCGGGCCAGGGGAAGAGACCCAGTACTTC. It encodes CSVGPGEETQYF.

The chain recombines TRBV7-2 with TRBJ1-2; TRBD1 might be the D (5 bases). The CDR3 spans 18 residues. Germline CDR1 reads SGHTA; CDR2 reads FQGNSA. V dropped 0 bases and J dropped 0 bases, with 17 bases sitting between them. As DNA, the CDR3 is TGTGCCAGCAGCTTAGCCGGATTGGGGGTAAAAGCTAACTATGGCTACACCTTC. Translated, it gives CASSLAGLGVKANYGYTF. Drawing the rest from reference TRBV7-2 and TRBJ1-2, the complete variable domain is GAGVSQSPSNKVTEKGKDVELRCDPISGHTALYWYRQSLGQGLEFLIYFQGNSAPDKSGLPSDRFSAERTGGSVSTLTIQRTQQEDSAVYLCASSLAGLGVKANYGYTFGSGTRLTVV.

The rearrangement links TRBV7-2 to TRBJ2-3; no clear D gene. Trimming cost V 3 bases and J 1 base, with 5 bases left between them. This CDR3 is built from 13 residues. The germline gives CDR1 SGHTA, CDR2 FQGNSA. CDR3 nucleotide sequence: TGTGCCAGCAGCTTGCTCCGCACAGATACGCAGTATTTT. Translation gives CASSLLRTDTQYF.

The CDR3 region is CSVDRGTDTQYF. CDR3 nucleotides: TGCAGCGTTGACAGGGGTACAGATACGCAGTATTTT. The V call is TRBV29-1, the J call TRBJ2-3, with D possibly TRBD1 on 6 matching bases. The CDR3 runs to 12 residues. V gave up 3 bases and J gave up 3 bases, with 7 bases separating them. Germline CDR1 reads SQVTM; CDR2 reads ANQGSEA.

This clone appeared a single time. The genes are TRBV24-1 and TRBJ2-5; no definite D call. Trimming removed 4 bases at V and 5 bases at J, with 13 bases between. Germline CDR1 is KGHDR and CDR2 is SFDVKD. This CDR3 contains 14 residues. The CDR3 bases are TGTGCCACCAGTGACGCCAAGGGTGGGGAGACCCAGTACTTC. Protein sequence: CATSDAKGGETQYF.